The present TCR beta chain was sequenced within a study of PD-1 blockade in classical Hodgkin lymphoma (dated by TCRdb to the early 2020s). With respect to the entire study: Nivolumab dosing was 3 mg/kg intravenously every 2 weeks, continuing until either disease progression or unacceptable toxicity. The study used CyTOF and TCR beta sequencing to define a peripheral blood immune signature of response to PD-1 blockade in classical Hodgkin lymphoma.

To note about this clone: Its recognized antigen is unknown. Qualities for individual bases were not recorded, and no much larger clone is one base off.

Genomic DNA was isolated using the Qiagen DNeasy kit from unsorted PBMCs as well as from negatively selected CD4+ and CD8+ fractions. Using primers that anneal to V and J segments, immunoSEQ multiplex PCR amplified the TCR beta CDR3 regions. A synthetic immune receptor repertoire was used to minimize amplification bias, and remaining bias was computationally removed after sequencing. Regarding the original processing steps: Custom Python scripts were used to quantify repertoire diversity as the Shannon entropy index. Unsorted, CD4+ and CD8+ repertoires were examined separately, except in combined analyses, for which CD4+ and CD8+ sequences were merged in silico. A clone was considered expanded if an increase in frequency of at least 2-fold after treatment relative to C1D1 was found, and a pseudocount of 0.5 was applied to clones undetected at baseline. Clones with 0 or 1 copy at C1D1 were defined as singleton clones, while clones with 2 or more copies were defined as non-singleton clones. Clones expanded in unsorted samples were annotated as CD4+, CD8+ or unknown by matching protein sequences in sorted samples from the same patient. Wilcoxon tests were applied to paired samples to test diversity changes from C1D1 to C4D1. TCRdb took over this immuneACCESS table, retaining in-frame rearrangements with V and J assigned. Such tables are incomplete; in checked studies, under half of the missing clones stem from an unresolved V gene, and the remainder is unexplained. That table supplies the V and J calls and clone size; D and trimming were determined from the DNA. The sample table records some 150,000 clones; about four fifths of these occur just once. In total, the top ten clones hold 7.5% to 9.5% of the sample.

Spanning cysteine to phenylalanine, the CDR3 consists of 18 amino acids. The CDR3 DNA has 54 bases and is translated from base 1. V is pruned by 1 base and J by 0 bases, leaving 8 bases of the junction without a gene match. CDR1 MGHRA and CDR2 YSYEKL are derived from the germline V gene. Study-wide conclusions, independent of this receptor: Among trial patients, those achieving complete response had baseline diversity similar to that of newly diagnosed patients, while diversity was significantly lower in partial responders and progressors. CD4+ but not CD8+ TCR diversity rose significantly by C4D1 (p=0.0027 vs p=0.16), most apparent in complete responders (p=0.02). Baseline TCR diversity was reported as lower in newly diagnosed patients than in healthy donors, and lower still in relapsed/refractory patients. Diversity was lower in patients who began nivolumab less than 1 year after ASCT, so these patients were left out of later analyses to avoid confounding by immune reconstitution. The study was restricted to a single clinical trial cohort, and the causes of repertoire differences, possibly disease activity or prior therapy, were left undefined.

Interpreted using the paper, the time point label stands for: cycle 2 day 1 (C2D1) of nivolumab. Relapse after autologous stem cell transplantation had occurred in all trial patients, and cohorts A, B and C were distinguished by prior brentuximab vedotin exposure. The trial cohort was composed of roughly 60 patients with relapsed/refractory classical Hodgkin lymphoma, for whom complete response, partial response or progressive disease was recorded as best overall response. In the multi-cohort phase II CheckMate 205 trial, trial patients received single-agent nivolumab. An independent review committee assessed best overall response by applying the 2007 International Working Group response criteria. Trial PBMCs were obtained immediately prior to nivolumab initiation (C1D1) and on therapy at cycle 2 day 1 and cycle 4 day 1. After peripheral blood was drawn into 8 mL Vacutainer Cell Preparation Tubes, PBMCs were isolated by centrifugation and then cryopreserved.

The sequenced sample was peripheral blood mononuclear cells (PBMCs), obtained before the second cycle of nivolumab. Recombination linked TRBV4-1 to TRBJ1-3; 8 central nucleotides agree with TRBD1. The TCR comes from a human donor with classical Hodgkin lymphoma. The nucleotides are TGCGCCAGCAGCCAAGTAGGAACAGGGGGAATCTCTGGAAACACCATATATTTT. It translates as CASSQVGTGGISGNTIYF.